These 22 T cell receptor beta chains share one sample of origin, sequenced in a study of blood T cell repertoires in COVID-19. TCRdb keeps only in-frame clones here, not all; method: immunoSEQ multiplex PCR. The repertoire has about 310,000 clones, roughly 89% of them found once; the top ten carry around 0.97%. The sequenced material came from peripheral blood. These TCRs come from a woman aged 40 to 50 with COVID-19, enrolled during active disease.

This CDR3 is CASIRELADQETQYF. The CDR3 DNA reads TGCGCCAGCATCCGGGAACTAGCGGACCAAGAGACCCAGTACTTC. This sequence joins TRBV5-1 and TRBJ2-5; 8 bases match TRBD2. CDR1 is SGHRS, CDR2 YFSETQ, per germline. V trimming: 6 bases; J trimming: 0 bases; junction bases outside the gene matches: 7. The CDR3 has 15 residues.

The chain combines TRBV6-5 with TRBJ2-7; 8 nucleotides match TRBD1. The CDR3 contains 15 residues. CDR1 MNHEY and CDR2 SVGAGI come from the germline V gene. V lost 5 bases, J lost 5 bases, and 11 bases stayed unmatched. In DNA form, the CDR3 reads TGTGCCAGCAGTACCCCCAGGACAGGGAACCACGAGCAGTACTTC. Translating gives CASSTPRTGNHEQYF.

In DNA form, the CDR3 reads TGTGCCAGCAGAAAAGACAGGGGGCGCTACGAGCAGTACTTC. Its translation is CASRKDRGRYEQYF. The rearrangement joins TRBV28 to TRBJ2-7, with TRBD1 matching over 10 bases. From germline, CDR1 is MDHEN and CDR2 SYDVKM. The CDR3 contains 14 residues. The J segment lost 3 bases and the V segment lost 6 bases, leaving 5 bases of the junction unmatched.

The chain employs TRBV4-3 and TRBJ2-7; D might be TRBD2 (5 bases). Germline assignment: CDR1 LGHNA and CDR2 YSLEER. Trimming cost V 0 bases and J 2 bases, with 8 bases left between them. This CDR3 is built from 14 residues. The CDR3 region is CASSQDSGTYEQYF. CDR3 nucleotide sequence: TGCGCCAGCAGCCAAGACTCCGGGACCTACGAGCAGTACTTC.

The chain is built from TRBV28 and TRBJ1-1; D uncertain. The germline V gene has CDR1 MDHEN and CDR2 SYDVKM. The CDR3 runs to 11 residues. V gave up 6 bases and J gave up 5 bases, with 7 bases separating them. Here the CDR3 DNA reads TGTGCCAGCAGCGGAGGGACTGAAGCTTTCTTT. Amino acids: CASSGGTEAFF.

The count of this clone is one. The CDR3 coding sequence is TGTGCCAGCAGACCCTCGGACAGGGCATACGAGCAGTACTTC. Translated, it gives CASRPSDRAYEQYF. The V and J genes are TRBV27 and TRBJ2-7; 8 bases agree with TRBD1. Looked up from germline, CDR1 is MNHEY and CDR2 is SMNVEV (reference sequence). Germline trimming cut 6 bases from V and 4 bases from J; bases unmatched to any gene: 8. The CDR3 loop spans 14 amino acids.

This clone was observed a single time. The V call is TRBV6-2 or TRBV6-3, the J call TRBJ2-5; the D is unclear. The V end was cut by 2 bases, the J end by 5 bases, with 9 bases between. Germline V CDR1 and CDR2: MNHEY, SVGEGT. This CDR3 is 13 amino acids long. The CDR3 sequence: CASSYGPAETQYF. The CDR3 region has the DNA TGTGCCAGCAGTTACGGGCCGGCGGAGACCCAGTACTTC.

This chain joins TRBV7-9 and TRBJ2-5; 11 bases fit TRBD2. From germline, CDR1 is SEHNR and CDR2 FQNEAQ (reference sequence). This CDR3 comprises 13 residues. The junction had 3 bases not matched to a gene; V was cut back by 5 bases and J by 7 bases. CDR3 protein: CASSTSGGRTQYF. CDR3 nucleotides: TGTGCCAGCAGCACTAGCGGGGGTAGGACCCAGTACTTC.

V is TRBV5-1 and J is TRBJ2-3; D remains unclear. The CDR3 runs 14 residues. Trimming cost V 5 bases and J 0 bases, with 10 bases left between them. Germline lookup yields CDR1 SGHRS and CDR2 YFSETQ. CDR3 residues: CASRTVGSTDTQYF. CDR3 in DNA: TGCGCCAGCAGAACAGTTGGGAGCACAGATACGCAGTATTTT.

The chain links TRBV15 to TRBJ1-3; unclear D gene. The CDR3 length is 14 residues. The germline gives CDR1 LNHNV, CDR2 YYDKDF (reference sequence). V lost 5 bases and J lost 0, with 8 bases in between. As DNA, the CDR3 is TGTGCCACCAGCGTAAGCCTCTCTGGAAACACCATATATTTT. Its protein product is CATSVSLSGNTIYF.

The chain is built from TRBV29-1 and TRBJ1-4; TRBD1 aligns across 9 bases. Germline V lookup: CDR1 SQVTM, CDR2 ANQGSEA. Trimming removed 6 bases from V and 8 bases from J; junction bases left unmatched: 10. CDR3 length: 14 amino acids. This chain's CDR3 is CSVSPGTGNEKLFF. CDR3 DNA: TGCAGCGTCTCACCCGGGACAGGGAACGAAAAACTGTTTTTT.

The chain joins TRBV28 to TRBJ1-2; D unclear. This CDR3 has 14 amino acids. Trimming removed 5 bases at V and 6 bases at J, with 16 bases between. Per the germline V gene, CDR1 is MDHEN and CDR2 is SYDVKM. The CDR3 coding sequence is TGTGCCAGCAGTCAGCTCCCTTGGCAGGATGGCTACACCTTC. Amino acids: CASSQLPWQDGYTF.

This rearrangement joins TRBV28 to TRBJ1-1, with D unclear. Germline loops: CDR1 MDHEN, CDR2 SYDVKM. The CDR3 covers 13 residues. Trimming pared 1 base from V and 3 bases from J, leaving 6 bases between. The CDR3 region has the DNA TGTGCCAGCAGTTTATTCGGAGACACTGAAGCTTTCTTT. This translates into CASSLFGDTEAFF.

As regards this clone: Distinct nucleotide sequences in the sample also encode this CDR3. The chain uses TRBV2 and TRBJ2-5; maybe TRBD1 (5 bases). The germline gives CDR1 SNHLY, CDR2 FYNNEI. The CDR3 contains 13 residues. V lost 6 bases to trimming and J lost 5 bases, with 13 bases between them. The CDR3 sequence is CASSQNKGETQYF. Written as DNA, the CDR3 is TGTGCCAGCAGCCAGAACAAGGGGGAGACCCAGTACTTC.

The V and J genes are TRBV12-5 and TRBJ2-1; 10 bases are a match to TRBD1. The germline CDR1 and CDR2 sequences are LGHNT and FRNRAP. The CDR3 loop spans 17 amino acids. V shed 2 bases, J shed 8 bases, and the junction held 12 bases outside the gene matches. The CDR3 reads CASGLKFPGQGIDEQFF. The CDR3 nucleotides read TGTGCTAGTGGTTTGAAGTTTCCGGGACAGGGGATCGATGAGCAGTTCTTC.

The V call is TRBV6-2 or TRBV6-3, the J call TRBJ1-1, with 9 bases lining up with TRBD1. There are 17 residues in the CDR3. Germline loops: CDR1 MNHEY, CDR2 SVGEGT. V dropped 6 bases and J dropped 0; count of bases not matched to a gene: 11. Written as DNA, the CDR3 is TGTGCCAGCAGCCCCCGGGGGACAGGGACAATGAACACTGAAGCTTTCTTT. This gives the protein CASSPRGTGTMNTEAFF.

The J gene is TRBJ1-1, the V gene TRBV7-2; D possibly corresponds to TRBD1 (6 bases). The V and J ends lost 2 bases and 3 bases respectively, with 13 bases between them. CDR3 length: 15 amino acids. Germline-derived CDR1 and CDR2 are SGHTA and FQGNSA. The CDR3 DNA is TGTGCCAGCAGCTTATTGGGGGCGGGGGACACTGAAGCTTTCTTT. It is translated as CASSLLGAGDTEAFF.

The CDR3 sequence: CASSITLQSNQPQHF. DNA of the CDR3: TGTGCCAGTAGCATAACCCTACAGAGCAATCAGCCCCAGCATTTT. The rearrangement uses TRBV19 and TRBJ1-5; D gene uncertain. The CDR3 loop spans 15 amino acids. V was trimmed by 6 bases and J by 1 base, leaving 13 bases between them. Germline values: CDR1 LNHDA, CDR2 SQIVND (reference sequence).

This CDR3 reads CASSSQFGRGYGYTF. CDR3 DNA: TGTGCCAGCAGCTCCCAATTCGGGCGGGGCTATGGCTACACCTTC. The V call is TRBV7-9, the J call TRBJ1-2; D not certain. The CDR3 extends over 15 amino acids. CDR1 is SEHNR and CDR2 is FQNEAQ in the germline V gene (reference sequence). V was shortened by 4 bases and J by 4 bases, with 16 bases between the two germline ends.

This sequence joins TRBV3-1 (or the pseudogene TRBV3-2) and TRBJ1-5; 7 nucleotides match TRBD1. CDR1 is LGHDT and CDR2 is YNNKEL in the germline V gene (reference sequence). V shed 4 bases, J shed 6 bases, and the junction held 6 bases outside the gene matches. There are 14 residues in the CDR3. As DNA, the CDR3 is TGTGCCAGCAGCCCAAGCCAGGGGGGTCAGCCCCAGCATTTT. Its protein product is CASSPSQGGQPQHF.

V and J are TRBV5-1 and TRBJ2-1; 7 bases are shared with TRBD2. Trimming cost V 9 bases and J 4 bases; bases outside gene matches: 7. In germline, CDR1 is SGHRS, CDR2 YFSETQ. This CDR3 comprises 13 residues. The CDR3 nucleotides read TGCGCCACCGGACGGGACTATTACAATGAGCAGTTCTTC. Its protein is CATGRDYYNEQFF.

This rearrangement joins TRBV27 to TRBJ1-5, with TRBD1 matching over 9 bases. This CDR3 is built from 19 residues. CDR1 is MNHEY and CDR2 is SMNVEV in the germline V gene (reference sequence). V lost 5 bases and J lost 6; bases outside the gene matches: 20. This chain's CDR3 is CASSHRVIPGQGFGQPQHF. The CDR3 DNA reads TGTGCCAGCAGTCACCGGGTTATTCCGGGACAGGGCTTCGGTCAGCCCCAGCATTTT.